The 31 T cell receptor beta chains reported below all come from one sample, sequenced in a study of blood T cell repertoires in COVID-19. TCRdb's copy holds only in-frame clones and misses some; the assay was immunoSEQ multiplex PCR. Of about 110,000 clones in the sample, 87% are singletons; the top ten hold 4.5% to 5%. Sequenced material: peripheral blood. The origin of the receptors is a human donor in a cohort sampled during active COVID-19.

The CDR3 DNA reads as TGTGCCAGTAGTATCGGGACAGGGCGCCACGAGCAGTACTTC. Amino acid sequence: CASSIGTGRHEQYF. The chain recombines TRBV19 with TRBJ2-7, with 9 bases fitting TRBD1. Germline V gene lookup returns CDR1 LNHDA and CDR2 SQIVND (reference sequence). With 3 bases clipped from V and 5 bases from J, the junction kept 5 bases outside the gene matches. This CDR3 spans 14 amino acids. The variable domain in full, completed from reference TRBV19 and TRBJ2-7, reads DGGITQSPKYLFRKEGQNVTLSCEQNLNHDAMYWYRQDPGQGLRLIYYSQIVNDFQKGDIAEGYSVSREKKESFPLTVTSAQKNPTAFYLCASSIGTGRHEQYFGPGTRLTVT.

The chain links TRBV30 to TRBJ1-3; D not certain. The germline CDR1 and CDR2 sequences are GTSNPN and SVGIG (reference sequence). V was trimmed by 8 bases and J by 0 bases, leaving 8 bases between them. The CDR3 spans 12 residues. The CDR3 loop is CALGSSGNTIYF. The CDR3 region has the DNA TGTGCCCTGGGGAGCTCTGGAAACACCATATATTTT.

In its sample, this clone was seen a few times. The rearrangement uses TRBV2 and TRBJ2-3; D possibly corresponds to TRBD2 (5 bases). Trimming shortened V by 1 base and J by 4 bases, and 9 bases separated the two germline ends. Germline V lookup: CDR1 SNHLY, CDR2 FYNNEI. This CDR3 comprises 14 residues. CDR3 protein: CASSEGLAADTQYF. The CDR3 DNA reads TGTGCCAGCAGTGAAGGGCTAGCCGCAGATACGCAGTATTTT.

J is TRBJ2-7 and V is TRBV13; D might be TRBD2 (6 bases). Trimming stripped 0 bases from V and 5 bases from J, with 11 bases between. CDR1 is PRHDT, CDR2 FYEKMQ, per germline (reference sequence). The CDR3 is 14 amino acids. CDR3 loop: CASSLGTSPHEQYF. In DNA, the CDR3 is TGTGCCAGCAGCTTAGGGACTAGTCCCCACGAGCAGTACTTC.

V usage is TRBV28 and J usage is TRBJ2-1; 9 bases are shared with TRBD2. With V trimmed by 2 bases and J by 7 bases, 6 bases remained unmatched. Germline CDR1 is MDHEN and CDR2 is SYDVKM. The CDR3 totals 15 residues. The CDR3 DNA is TGTGCCAGCAGTTTACTAGCGGGGCCTATTAATGAGCAGTTCTTC. Translated, it gives CASSLLAGPINEQFF.

The J gene is TRBJ2-3, the V gene TRBV6-1, with TRBD2 as a possible D gene (6 bases). CDR3 size: 15 residues. With 2 bases removed from V and 0 bases from J, the gap between germline ends came to 9 bases. The germline V gene encodes CDR1 MNHNS and CDR2 SASEGT. The CDR3 here is CASSESRGSTDTQYF. The CDR3 DNA reads TGTGCCAGCAGTGAATCCCGGGGGAGCACAGATACGCAGTATTTT.

The chain carries TRBV15 and TRBJ2-7, with D maybe TRBD2 (7 bases). There are 14 residues in the CDR3. Per the germline V gene, CDR1 is LNHNV and CDR2 is YYDKDF (reference sequence). The V and J ends lost 1 base and 5 bases respectively, with 12 bases between them. The CDR3 sequence is CATSRARGANEQYF. The CDR3 coding sequence is TGTGCCACCAGCAGAGCCCGGGGGGCGAACGAGCAGTACTTC.

The V gene is TRBV10-3, the J gene TRBJ1-5; D is perhaps TRBD1 (5 bases). Trimming pared 5 bases from V and 8 bases from J, leaving 10 bases between. The CDR3 spans 12 residues. Germline CDR1 is ENHRY and CDR2 is SYGVKD. CDR3 DNA: TGTGCCATCAGTAGCGGGGGGGAGCCCCAGCATTTT. It codes for CAISSGGEPQHF.

The chain employs TRBV18 and TRBJ2-6; D gene unclear. Germline CDR1 reads KGHSH; CDR2 reads LQKENI. The CDR3 length is 15 residues. V lost 1 base and J 4 bases, leaving 8 bases between the germline ends. The CDR3 coding sequence is TGTGCCAGCTCACCACTCGCTGCGGGGGCCAACGTCCTGACTTTC. Its protein is CASSPLAAGANVLTF.

V gene TRBV6-5 combines with J gene TRBJ1-2; TRBD1 agrees at 7 bases. Germline V gene data show CDR1 as MNHEY and CDR2 as SVGAGI. CDR3 size: 15 residues. Unmatched junction bases numbered 13, after V lost 6 bases and J lost 6 bases. CDR3: CASRLLYRGRDGYTF. The CDR3 DNA is TGTGCCAGCAGACTCCTCTACAGGGGCAGAGATGGCTACACCTTC.

The chain links TRBV6-5 to TRBJ1-3; 7 bases map to TRBD1. V gave up 6 bases and J gave up 0 bases; unmatched junction bases: 5. The CDR3 runs 15 residues. The germline V gene encodes CDR1 MNHEY and CDR2 SVGAGI. The CDR3 protein is CASRATGTSGNTIYF. The DNA for the CDR3 is TGTGCCAGCAGGGCGACAGGGACCTCTGGAAACACCATATATTTT.

This clone was detected once. The rearrangement joins TRBV4-3 to TRBJ1-2, with a tentative D call TRBD1 (5 bases). Germline-derived CDR1 and CDR2 are LGHNA and YSLEER. The V gene lost 1 base and the J gene lost 7 bases, with 16 bases spanning the gap. This CDR3 is 15 amino acids long. The CDR3 DNA follows: TGCGCCAGCAGCCAAGGGGGGGGGATCCGACTTGGCTACACCTTC. Amino acids: CASSQGGGIRLGYTF.

The genes are TRBV3-1 (or the pseudogene TRBV3-2) and TRBJ1-3; 7 bases align to TRBD1. V was clipped by 5 bases and J by 4 bases; unmatched bases: 14. CDR1 is LGHDT and CDR2 is YNNKEL in the germline V gene (reference sequence). This CDR3 has 17 amino acids. This CDR3 reads CASSALPPQGRGNTIYF. DNA for the CDR3: TGTGCCAGCAGCGCTCTTCCCCCACAGGGGAGAGGAAACACCATATATTTT.

CDR3 amino acids: CAWSVGTGAYNEQFF. CDR3 DNA: TGTGCCTGGAGTGTAGGGACAGGGGCCTACAATGAGCAGTTCTTC. The chain recombines TRBV30 with TRBJ2-1, with 10 bases that match TRBD1. V shed 0 bases, J shed 2 bases, and the junction held 1 base outside the gene matches. Germline V gene sequence: CDR1 GTSNPN, CDR2 SVGIG (reference sequence). The length of the CDR3 is 15 residues. Looking up the rest from reference TRBV30 and TRBJ2-1 gives the full variable domain: SQTIHQWPATLVQPVGSPLSLECTVEGTSNPNLYWYRQAAGRGLQLLFYSVGIGQISSEVPQNLSASRPQDRQFILSSKKLLLSDSGFYLCAWSVGTGAYNEQFFGPGTRLTVL.

The chain has TRBV3-1 (or the pseudogene TRBV3-2) and TRBJ1-3; a possible D gene is TRBD1 (6 bases). The ends were cut back, 3 bases at V and 2 bases at J, with 11 bases in the middle. CDR1 and CDR2 (germline): LGHDT, YNNKEL (reference sequence). The CDR3 has 15 residues. Here the CDR3 DNA reads TGTGCCAGCAGCCAGCAGACAGGCCCTGGAAACACCATATATTTT. Its translation is CASSQQTGPGNTIYF.

V and J are TRBV4-1 and TRBJ2-5; possibly TRBD1 for D (5 bases). Trimming stripped 4 bases from V and 2 bases from J, with 11 bases between. Germline loops: CDR1 MGHRA, CDR2 YSYEKL. The CDR3 consists of 14 residues. CDR3 amino acids: CASSPAGHQETQYF. CDR3 bases: TGCGCCAGCAGCCCCGCCGGACATCAAGAGACCCAGTACTTC.

The chain couples TRBV9 to TRBJ2-2; TRBD2 aligns across 14 bases. CDR1 SGDLS and CDR2 YYNGEE come from the germline V gene. The CDR3 is 18 amino acids. The ends lost 2 bases at V and 4 bases at J; junction bases unmatched: 7. The CDR3 DNA follows: TGTGCCAGCAGCGTGACTAGCGGGGGGGACCAAACCACCGGGGAGCTGTTTTTT. Translation: CASSVTSGGDQTTGELFF.

V and J are TRBV2 and TRBJ2-7; 10 bases fit TRBD1. The CDR3 contains 14 residues. J gave up 3 bases and V 6 bases, and 5 bases lay outside the gene matches. Germline V gives CDR1 SNHLY, CDR2 FYNNEI. This CDR3 reads CASRERTGGYEQYF. CDR3 DNA: TGTGCCAGCAGGGAACGGACAGGGGGCTACGAGCAGTACTTC.

The rearrangement links TRBV9 to TRBJ2-3; D call uncertain. Germline lookup yields CDR1 SGDLS and CDR2 YYNGEE. V was trimmed by 3 bases and J by 2 bases, leaving 13 bases between them. The length of the CDR3 is 15 residues. CDR3 sequence: CASSERLPPTDTQYF. CDR3 DNA sequence: TGTGCCAGCAGCGAACGACTGCCCCCCACAGATACGCAGTATTTT.

The CDR3 sequence is CASSLTGAGANVLTF. DNA of the CDR3: TGTGCCAGCAGCCTTACAGGGGCTGGGGCCAACGTCCTGACTTTC. The gene calls are TRBV3-1 (or the pseudogene TRBV3-2) and TRBJ2-6, with 7 bases matching TRBD1. The CDR3 totals 15 residues. V was clipped by 4 bases and J by 2 bases; unmatched bases: 2. The germline V gene has CDR1 LGHDT and CDR2 YNNKEL (reference sequence).

This chain's CDR3 is CAISGGDGGITDTQYF. The CDR3 DNA reads TGTGCCATCAGTGGGGGGGACGGTGGGATCACAGATACGCAGTATTTT. The chain employs TRBV10-3 and TRBJ2-3; D might be TRBD2 (6 bases). Trimming left V 4 bases short and J 2 bases short, with 16 bases between. In germline, CDR1 is ENHRY, CDR2 SYGVKD. The CDR3 consists of 16 residues.

This clone was observed a single time. V gene TRBV10-3 combines with J gene TRBJ2-1, with D possibly TRBD2 on 5 matching bases. The CDR3 extends over 14 amino acids. Trimming removed 1 base from V and 4 bases from J, with 8 bases in between. The germline CDR1 and CDR2 sequences are ENHRY and SYGVKD. The CDR3 nucleotides are TGTGCCATCAGTGAGTTCGGCGGGTACAATGAGCAGTTCTTC. Its translation: CAISEFGGYNEQFF.

Of note for this clone: One end of the junction is discordant with germline, which a read error may explain. The V call is TRBV2, the J call TRBJ2-7, with no clear D. Germline CDR1 SNHLY, CDR2 FYNNEI. This CDR3 has 11 amino acids. In DNA form, the CDR3 reads TGTGCCAGCACTGAAACTTACGAGCAGTACTTC. It is translated as CASTETYEQYF.

Remarks on this clone: Other DNA sequences in this sample translate to the same CDR3. The gene calls are TRBV3-1 (or the pseudogene TRBV3-2) and TRBJ1-4; D is possibly TRBD1 (5 bases). V was shortened by 4 bases and J by 1 base, with 10 bases between the two germline ends. Germline CDR1 is LGHDT and CDR2 is YNNKEL (reference sequence). The CDR3 covers 15 residues. CDR3 coding DNA: TGTGCCAGCAGCCCTCGCGGGGGAACTAATGAAAAACTGTTTTTT. Translating it yields CASSPRGGTNEKLFF.

This CDR3 is CASGTQGNQPQHF. CDR3 DNA: TGTGCCAGCGGGACACAGGGAAATCAGCCCCAGCATTTT. The chain combines TRBV12-3 or TRBV12-4 with TRBJ1-5; D is possibly TRBD1 (6 bases). The CDR3 totals 13 residues. V lost 8 bases and J lost 4, with 12 bases in between.

The chain recombines TRBV18 with TRBJ1-5, with 10 nucleotides matching TRBD1. Germline CDR1 is KGHSH and CDR2 is LQKENI. The ends lost 3 bases at V and 7 bases at J; junction bases unmatched: 6. This CDR3 is built from 15 residues. CDR3 sequence reads: CASSPGQGFIQPQHF. As DNA, the CDR3 is TGTGCCAGCTCACCGGGACAGGGGTTCATCCAGCCCCAGCATTTT. The full variable domain, rest sourced from reference TRBV18 and TRBJ1-5, is NAGVMQNPRHLVRRRGQEARLRCSPMKGHSHVYWYRQLPEEGLKFMVYLQKENIIDESGMPKERFSAEFPKEGPSILRIQQVVRGDSAAYFCASSPGQGFIQPQHFGDGTRLSIL.

This rearrangement joins TRBV30 to TRBJ1-2, with a possible D match to TRBD1 (5 bases). CDR1 and CDR2 (germline): GTSNPN, SVGIG (reference sequence). Trimming took 5 bases from V and 8 from J, leaving 15 bases between them. This CDR3 has 12 residues. The CDR3 loop is CAWVYQGGGYTF. CDR3 DNA: TGTGCCTGGGTATACCAGGGCGGCGGCTACACCTTC.

This chain connects TRBV2 to TRBJ1-2, with TRBD1 as a possible D gene (5 bases). Trimming stripped 8 bases from V and 7 bases from J, with 17 bases between. This CDR3 comprises 13 residues. Germline CDR1 reads SNHLY; CDR2 reads FYNNEI. The CDR3 DNA is TGTGCCAGCGGCCGGGTCACAGGCGGTGGCTACACCTTC. Amino acid sequence: CASGRVTGGGYTF.

The V and J genes are TRBV18 and TRBJ2-7; TRBD1 aligns across 11 bases. V dropped 4 bases and J dropped 3; count of bases not matched to a gene: 2. The length of the CDR3 is 14 residues. Germline V gene lookup returns CDR1 KGHSH and CDR2 LQKENI. For the CDR3, the DNA is TGTGCCAGCTCACAGGGACAGGGGGTCTACGAGCAGTACTTC. Amino acid sequence: CASSQGQGVYEQYF.

The V gene is TRBV5-1, the J gene TRBJ1-1; D is unclear. The CDR3 runs 15 residues. Germline values: CDR1 SGHRS, CDR2 YFSETQ. Trimming removed 0 bases at V and 0 bases at J, with 9 bases between. The CDR3 region has the DNA TGCGCCAGCAGCTTGGCCCGAACAGTGAACACTGAAGCTTTCTTT. Translation: CASSLARTVNTEAFF. The full variable domain, rest sourced from reference TRBV5-1 and TRBJ1-1, is KAGVTQTPRYLIKTRGQQVTLSCSPISGHRSVSWYQQTPGQGLQFLFEYFSETQRNKGNFPGRFSGRQFSNSRSEMNVSTLELGDSALYLCASSLARTVNTEAFFGQGTRLTVV.

This clone was recorded once. V gene TRBV19 combines with J gene TRBJ2-7, with 8 bases fitting TRBD2. Germline V CDR1 and CDR2: LNHDA, SQIVND (reference sequence). This CDR3 contains 15 residues. Trimming at V came to 10 bases and at J to 5 bases, leaving 16 bases not matched to a gene. The CDR3 region is CATSDRGGRSHEQYF. The CDR3, as DNA: TGTGCCACGTCAGACCGGGGGGGGCGCAGCCACGAGCAGTACTTC.